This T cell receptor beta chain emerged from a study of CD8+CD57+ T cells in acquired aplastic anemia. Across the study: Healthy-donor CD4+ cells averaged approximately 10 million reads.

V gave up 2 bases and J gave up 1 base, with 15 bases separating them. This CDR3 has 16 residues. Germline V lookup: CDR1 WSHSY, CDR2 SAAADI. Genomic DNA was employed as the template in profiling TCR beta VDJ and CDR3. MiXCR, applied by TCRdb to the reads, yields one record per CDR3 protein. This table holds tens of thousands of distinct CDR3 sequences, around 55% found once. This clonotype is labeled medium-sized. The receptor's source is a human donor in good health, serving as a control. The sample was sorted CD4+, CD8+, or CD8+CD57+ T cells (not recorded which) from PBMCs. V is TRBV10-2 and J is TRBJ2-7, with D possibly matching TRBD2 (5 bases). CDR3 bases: TGCGCCAGCAGTGAGGCGGGTAGCTTCGTTTCCTACGAGCAGTACTTC. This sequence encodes CASSEAGSFVSYEQYF.